The 7 T cell receptor beta chains given below trace back to one sample, sequenced in a study of T-cell memory formation after mild COVID-19. TCRdb reanalysed the 5' RACE reads using MiXCR and keeps one entry per CDR3 protein. The sample includes about 430,000 distinct CDR3 sequences, roughly 18% of them seen just once. Sequencing used PBMCs or a T cell subset sorted from them (not recorded which). The receptors were gathered from a man aged 18-30 years who had mild COVID-19 (a few samples of this study predate the infection). Cell type and time point are not known.

In its sample, this clonotype was seen a few times. CDR3 protein: CASSSTGGQSHNEQFF. CDR3 sequence (DNA): TGTGCCAGCAGTTCAACAGGGGGGCAATCCCACAATGAGCAGTTCTTC. This sequence joins TRBV11-2 and TRBJ2-1; 8 nucleotides agree with TRBD1. The trim removed 6 bases at V and 5 bases at J, leaving 12 bases unmatched. The CDR3 is made up of 16 amino acids. From germline, CDR1 is SGHAT and CDR2 FQNNGV.

This clonotype has a handful of counts. This rearrangement joins TRBV4-2 to TRBJ2-3; 8 nucleotides line up with TRBD2. Germline V CDR1 and CDR2: LGHNA, YNFKEQ. CDR3 length: 19 residues. The trim removed 3 bases at V and 5 bases at J, leaving 19 bases unmatched. The CDR3 region is CASSQNKPVWSGGVDTQYF. The DNA of the CDR3 is TGTGCCAGCAGCCAGAACAAACCCGTCTGGAGCGGGGGTGTAGATACGCAGTATTTT.

The sample holds a few counts of this clonotype. The CDR3 region has the DNA TGTGCCAGCAGCGTAGGACGGGGGGGGCCCCCCGGGGAGCTGTTTTTT. Translated, it gives CASSVGRGGPPGELFF. The chain has TRBV9 and TRBJ2-2; the match to TRBD2 covers 8 bases. V lost 0 bases to trimming and J lost 6 bases; unmatched junction nucleotides: 7. CDR1 is SGDLS and CDR2 is YYNGEE in the germline V gene. The CDR3 is made up of 16 amino acids.

In this sample, this clonotype turned up a few times. This chain uses TRBV18 with TRBJ1-5; 7 bases align to TRBD1. V was clipped by 5 bases and J by 5 bases; unmatched bases: 12. CDR1 and CDR2 (germline): KGHSH, LQKENI. CDR3 length: 16 amino acids. CDR3 sequence: CASSRTGGGGDQPQHF. The CDR3 DNA reads as TGTGCCAGCTCAAGGACAGGTGGGGGAGGCGATCAGCCCCAGCATTTT.

The rearrangement links TRBV25-1 to TRBJ2-1; 9 nucleotides align to TRBD2. Germline V gives CDR1 MGHDK, CDR2 SYGVNS. V lost 6 bases and J lost 10; bases outside the gene matches: 4. The CDR3 extends over 12 amino acids. CDR3 protein: CASSHGTSEQFF. Here the CDR3 DNA reads TGTGCCAGCAGCCACGGGACTAGCGAGCAGTTCTTC.

The chain couples TRBV5-1 to TRBJ2-7; 15 bases line up with TRBD2. With V trimmed by 3 bases and J by 5 bases, 6 bases remained unmatched. The germline V gene encodes CDR1 SGHRS and CDR2 YFSETQ. There are 16 residues in the CDR3. The CDR3 sequence is CASSSGLAGGMHEQYF. CDR3 DNA: TGCGCCAGCAGCTCTGGACTAGCGGGGGGGATGCACGAGCAGTACTTC.

The V call is TRBV29-1, the J call TRBJ2-5; D possibly corresponds to TRBD1 (5 bases). From germline, CDR1 is SQVTM and CDR2 ANQGSEA. V was shortened by 6 bases and J by 2 bases, with 10 bases between the two germline ends. The CDR3 has 12 residues. Here the CDR3 DNA reads TGCAGCGTGGCAGGGCCTCAAGAGACCCAGTACTTC. It is translated as CSVAGPQETQYF.